The next 5 T cell receptor beta chains were all read from a single sample in a study of shared clonotypes between healthy human individuals. Only in-frame clones appear in the TCRdb table, and some are missing; sequencing was by immunoSEQ multiplex PCR. This sample has under 700,000 clones, with roughly 95% found just once. Positively selected for CCR7, the CD45RO-negative cells used as naive CD8 cells excluded terminally differentiated effector memory CD45RA+ cells. The sequencing sample was made of naive CD8+ T cells sorted from blood. These receptors were obtained from a woman in her thirties in good health.

The V call is TRBV6-5, the J call TRBJ2-1; perhaps TRBD1 as D (6 bases). The CDR3 consists of 13 residues. V lost 4 bases, J lost 6 bases, and 10 bases lay in between. Germline V gene lookup returns CDR1 MNHEY and CDR2 SVGAGI. DNA of the CDR3: TGTGCCAGCAGTTTAAACAGGGTCAATGAGCAGTTCTTC. Translating gives CASSLNRVNEQFF.

This clone has only one observation. The chain is built from TRBV6-6 and TRBJ2-7, with 8 bases that match TRBD2. Trimming removed 0 bases from V and 2 bases from J; junction bases left unmatched: 3. Germline V gives CDR1 MNHNY, CDR2 SVGAGI (reference sequence). The CDR3 is 15 residues long. The CDR3 spells CASSYSREGPYEQYF. The DNA of the CDR3 is TGTGCCAGCAGTTACTCTCGGGAGGGCCCCTACGAGCAGTACTTC.

The V and J genes are TRBV11-3 and TRBJ2-3, with 8 bases lining up with TRBD1. The J segment lost 8 bases and the V segment lost 5 bases, leaving 15 bases of the junction unmatched. This CDR3 comprises 16 residues. Germline V gene lookup returns CDR1 SGHNT and CDR2 YENEEA. The CDR3 DNA reads as TGTGCCAGCAGCCCGAAAACCGGGACAGGCCTAGTTACGCAGTATTTT. It specifies CASSPKTGTGLVTQYF.

The chain joins TRBV19 to TRBJ1-5; D ambiguous. Trimming pared 3 bases from V and 3 bases from J, leaving 18 bases between. The CDR3 length is 17 residues. Germline V CDR1 and CDR2: LNHDA, SQIVND (reference sequence). CDR3 residues: CASSIQGLASLNQPQHF. The CDR3, as DNA: TGTGCCAGTAGTATCCAAGGGCTGGCCTCCCTCAATCAGCCCCAGCATTTT.

The chain has TRBV7-9 and TRBJ1-5; the D gene is possibly TRBD1 (5 bases). This CDR3 has 13 amino acids. Per the germline V gene, CDR1 is SEHNR and CDR2 is FQNEAQ (reference sequence). V was clipped by 5 bases and J by 6 bases, with 11 bases between them. The CDR3 DNA is TGTGCCAGCAGCGGGACCGGCAGTCAGCCCCAGCATTTT. Translation gives CASSGTGSQPQHF. Full variable domain (missing parts from reference TRBV7-9 and TRBJ1-5): DTGVSQNPRHKITKRGQNVTFRCDPISEHNRLYWYRQTLGQGPEFLTYFQNEAQLEKSRLLSDRFSAERPKGSFSTLEIQRTEQGDSAMYLCASSGTGSQPQHFGDGTRLSIL.